This TCR beta chain is from a study of T-cell reconstitution after alpha-beta-depleted transplantation in children (dated by TCRdb to the mid-2010s). Background for the entire study: Using TCR repertoire profiling, the study quantitatively followed how T-cell immune reconstitution unfolded in children after TCRalphabeta/CD19-depleted allogeneic hematopoietic cell transplantation. General findings and caveats noted by the study authors: Over the following months the frequencies of hyperexpanded clones went down, and after one year T-cell counts and TCRbeta diversity were mostly credited to newly produced T cells. The apparently early alphabetaT-cell count recovery about two months after transplant was reportedly dependent on only several hundred rapidly expanded clones derived from non-depleted graft cells. In some patients, the high TCRbeta diversity seen at day 60 was put down to recipient T cells and intrathymic progenitors that had survived conditioning.

What this sample's treatment or condition label stands for: allogeneic hematopoietic cell transplantation with graft depleted of TCRalphabeta T cells and CD19 B cells. The children who served as transplant recipients had been given grafts of TCRalphabeta/CD19-depleted allogeneic hematopoietic cells. This clonotype was observed many times. Its specific antigen is unknown. Base quality data are lacking; no much larger clone is found one base away. For this chain, trimming is 4 bases at the V end and 4 bases at the J end, and the number of junction bases without a gene match is 14. The germline V gene specifies SGHRS as CDR1 and YFSETQ as CDR2. From the cysteine through the phenylalanine, the CDR3 covers 19 amino acids. Just CDR3 DNA is preserved here, 57 bases in frame from base 1. Library preparation was by PCR. The sequencing machine was an Illumina HiSeq 2500. TCR libraries were prepared with molecular barcoding, using unique molecular identifiers to normalize TCRbeta repertoire quantification. TCRdb cleaned the public reads at Q25 with fastp, built clones with MiXCR and kept in-frame beta chains. Every CDR3 protein is listed once, alongside the most common genes and DNA of its rows. The sample contains about 160,000 distinct CDR3 sequences, 11% of them found a single time. Roughly 13% of the sample belongs to the ten largest clones.

The sequence was obtained from a boy between 2 and 10 years old with acute myeloid leukemia, due to receive a stem cell transplant. The sequencing here drew on PBMCs, taken before TCRalphabeta/CD19-depleted stem cell transplant. The chain joins TRBV5-1 to TRBJ2-3, with 14 bases aligning to TRBD2. The nucleotide sequence reads TGCGCCAGCAGCCTGAGACAGGGGACTAGCGGGAGCGGGGCAGATACGCAGTATTTT. Its protein reads: CASSLRQGTSGSGADTQYF.